Included here is one TCR beta chain sequence, with context. Its antigen is as yet unknown. Per germline, CDR1 LNHDA and CDR2 SQIVND (reference sequence). The germline V and J ends were trimmed by 8 bases and 3 bases, with 16 bases remaining between them. CDR3 size: 14 residues. The repertoire was sequenced with immunoSEQ multiplex PCR; TCRdb's copy has only in-frame clones and lacks some. The profile shows 330,000 or so clones, roughly 85% of them singletons. The donors were members of the validation cohort comprising over a hundred subjects, separate from the roughly 600-subject first cohort. The data stem from a study of cytomegalovirus exposure and HLA in healthy donors. Notes on the study in general: Diagnosis of cytomegalovirus status made by the classifier reportedly showed high specificity and sensitivity. Listed as cytomegalovirus-associated were 170 or so TCR beta chains. In vitro experiments confirmed that three CMV-associated chains were specific for CMV antigens.

The sequence derives from a woman aged 18 to 35 in good health and CMV-seronegative. The material sequenced was PBMCs. The rearrangement links TRBV19 to TRBJ1-2; maybe TRBD1 (6 bases). CDR3 nucleotides: TGTGCCAGTTGCAGGGGCAGGGATGACTATGGCTACACCTTC. Its protein is CASCRGRDDYGYTF.